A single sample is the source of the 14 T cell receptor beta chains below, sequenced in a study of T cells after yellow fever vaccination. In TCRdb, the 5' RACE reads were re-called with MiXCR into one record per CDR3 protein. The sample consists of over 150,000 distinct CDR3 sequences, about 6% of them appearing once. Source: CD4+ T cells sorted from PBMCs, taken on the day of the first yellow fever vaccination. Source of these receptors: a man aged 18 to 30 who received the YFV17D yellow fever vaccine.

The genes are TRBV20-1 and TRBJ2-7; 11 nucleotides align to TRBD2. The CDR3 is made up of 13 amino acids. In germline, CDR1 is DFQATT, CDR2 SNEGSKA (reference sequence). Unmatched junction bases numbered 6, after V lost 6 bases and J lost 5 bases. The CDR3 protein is CSALSGGANEQYV. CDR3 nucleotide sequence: TGCAGTGCCCTTAGCGGGGGGGCCAACGAGCAGTACGTC.

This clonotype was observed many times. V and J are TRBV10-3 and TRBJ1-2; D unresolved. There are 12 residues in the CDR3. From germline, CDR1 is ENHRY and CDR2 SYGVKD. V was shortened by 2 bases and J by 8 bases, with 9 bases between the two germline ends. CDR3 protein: CAISEEGGGYTF. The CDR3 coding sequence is TGTGCCATCAGTGAGGAGGGAGGAGGCTACACCTTC.

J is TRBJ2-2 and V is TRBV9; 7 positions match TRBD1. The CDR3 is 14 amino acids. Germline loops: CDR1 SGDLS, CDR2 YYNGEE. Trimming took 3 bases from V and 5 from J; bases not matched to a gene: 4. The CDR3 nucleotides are TGTGCCAGCAGCGGACAGGGTAGTACCGGGGAGCTGTTTTTT. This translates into CASSGQGSTGELFF.

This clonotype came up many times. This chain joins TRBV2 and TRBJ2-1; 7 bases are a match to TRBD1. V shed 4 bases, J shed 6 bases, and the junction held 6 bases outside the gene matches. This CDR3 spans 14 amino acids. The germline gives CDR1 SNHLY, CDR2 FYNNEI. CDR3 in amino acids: CASSASTGTNEQFF. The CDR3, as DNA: TGTGCCAGCAGTGCGTCGACAGGGACCAATGAGCAGTTCTTC.

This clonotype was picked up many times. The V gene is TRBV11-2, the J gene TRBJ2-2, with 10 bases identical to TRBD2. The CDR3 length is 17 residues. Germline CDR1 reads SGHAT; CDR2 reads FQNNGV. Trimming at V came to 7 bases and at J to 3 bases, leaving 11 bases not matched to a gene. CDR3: CASTDSALAGYTGELFF. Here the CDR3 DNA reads TGTGCCAGCACCGACAGCGCACTAGCGGGGTACACCGGGGAGCTGTTTTTT.

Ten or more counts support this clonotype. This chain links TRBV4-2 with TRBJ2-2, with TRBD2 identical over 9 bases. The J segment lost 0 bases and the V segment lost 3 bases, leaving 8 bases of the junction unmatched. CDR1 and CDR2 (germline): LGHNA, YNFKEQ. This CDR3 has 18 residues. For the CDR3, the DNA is TGTGCCAGCAGCCAGGGCTTAAGGACTAGCGCGAACACCGGGGAGCTGTTTTTT. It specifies CASSQGLRTSANTGELFF.

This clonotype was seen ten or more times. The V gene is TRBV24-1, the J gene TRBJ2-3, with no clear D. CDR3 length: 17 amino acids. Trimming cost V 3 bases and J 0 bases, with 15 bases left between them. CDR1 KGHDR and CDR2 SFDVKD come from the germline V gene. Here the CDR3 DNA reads TGTGCCACCAGTGATCCCCTGGGCAGATCTAGCACAGATACGCAGTATTTT. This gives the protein CATSDPLGRSSTDTQYF.

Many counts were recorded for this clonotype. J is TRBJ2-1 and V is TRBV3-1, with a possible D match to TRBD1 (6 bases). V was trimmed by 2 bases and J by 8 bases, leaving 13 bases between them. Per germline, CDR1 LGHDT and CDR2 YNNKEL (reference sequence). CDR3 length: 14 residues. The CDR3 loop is CASSQLAGEHEQFF. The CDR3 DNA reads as TGTGCCAGCAGCCAACTGGCAGGGGAACATGAGCAGTTCTTC.

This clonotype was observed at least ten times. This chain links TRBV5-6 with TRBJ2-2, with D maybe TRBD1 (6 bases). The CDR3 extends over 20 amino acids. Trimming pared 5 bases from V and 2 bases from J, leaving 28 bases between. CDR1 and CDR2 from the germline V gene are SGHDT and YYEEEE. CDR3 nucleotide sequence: TGTGCCAGCAGGCGAATGCAGGGACAAGGGCCGTATCTTAACACCGGGGAGCTGTTTTTT. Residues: CASRRMQGQGPYLNTGELFF. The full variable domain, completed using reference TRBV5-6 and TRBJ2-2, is DAGVTQSPTHLIKTRGQQVTLRCSPKSGHDTVSWYQQALGQGPQFIFQYYEEEERQRGNFPDRFSGHQFPNYSSELNVNALLLGDSALYLCASRRMQGQGPYLNTGELFFGEGSRLTVL.

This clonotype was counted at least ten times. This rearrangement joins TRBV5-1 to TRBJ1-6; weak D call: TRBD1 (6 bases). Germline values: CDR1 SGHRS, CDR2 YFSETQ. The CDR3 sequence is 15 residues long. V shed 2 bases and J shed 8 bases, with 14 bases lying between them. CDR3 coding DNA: TGCGCCAGCAGCTTCGGACAGTTAAACCATTCACCCCTCCACTTT. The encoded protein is CASSFGQLNHSPLHF.

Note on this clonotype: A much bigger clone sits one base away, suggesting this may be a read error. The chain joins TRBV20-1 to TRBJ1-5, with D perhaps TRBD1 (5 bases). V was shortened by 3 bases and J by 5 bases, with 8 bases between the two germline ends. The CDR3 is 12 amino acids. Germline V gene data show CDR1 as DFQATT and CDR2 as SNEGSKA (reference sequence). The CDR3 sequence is CSARGGDQPQHF. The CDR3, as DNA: TGCAGTGCTAGGGGGGGGGATCAGCCCCAGCATTTT.

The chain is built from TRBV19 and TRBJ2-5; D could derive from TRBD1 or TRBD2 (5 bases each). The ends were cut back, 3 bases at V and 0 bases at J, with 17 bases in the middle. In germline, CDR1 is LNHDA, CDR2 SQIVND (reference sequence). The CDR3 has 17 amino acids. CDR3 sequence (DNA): TGTGCCAGTAGTATCTCTGGGACCGATTCGTACCAAGAGACCCAGTACTTC. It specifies CASSISGTDSYQETQYF.

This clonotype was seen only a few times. The CDR3 nucleotides are TGTGCCAGCAGCGCCAGGACAGGGGGAAATGAAAAACTGTTTTTT. Residues: CASSARTGGNEKLFF. The V call is TRBV5-6, the J call TRBJ1-4; 10 nucleotides line up with TRBD1. Per germline, CDR1 SGHDT and CDR2 YYEEEE. The CDR3 sequence is 15 residues long. V lost 4 bases to trimming and J lost 5 bases; unmatched junction nucleotides: 5.

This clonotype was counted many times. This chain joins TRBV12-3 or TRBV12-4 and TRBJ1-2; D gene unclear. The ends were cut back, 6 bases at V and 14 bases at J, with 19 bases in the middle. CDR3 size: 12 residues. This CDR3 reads CASSTDRSSSTF. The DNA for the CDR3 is TGTGCCAGCAGCACAGACCGCTCGTCGAGTACCTTC.